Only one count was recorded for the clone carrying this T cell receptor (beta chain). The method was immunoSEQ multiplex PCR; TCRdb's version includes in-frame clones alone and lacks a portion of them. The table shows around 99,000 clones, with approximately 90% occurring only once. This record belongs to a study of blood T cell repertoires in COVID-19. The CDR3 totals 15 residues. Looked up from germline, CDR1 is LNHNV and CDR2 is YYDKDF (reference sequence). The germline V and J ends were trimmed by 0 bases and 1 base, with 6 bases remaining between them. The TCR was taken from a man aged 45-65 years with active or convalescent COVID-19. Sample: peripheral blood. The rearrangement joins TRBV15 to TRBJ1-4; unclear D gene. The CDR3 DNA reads TGTGCCACCAGCAGAGATGCAGGAACTAATGAAAAACTGTTTTTT. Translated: CATSRDAGTNEKLFF.